This T cell receptor (beta chain) is drawn from a study of T-cell reconstitution after alpha-beta-depleted transplantation in children. A single count supports this clonotype. Unique molecular identifiers were used in preparing the TCRbeta library. TCRdb ran MiXCR on the PCR reads and lists one entry per CDR3 protein. The sample holds 440,000 or so distinct CDR3 sequences; roughly 43% are singletons and the top ten take under 30%. The CDR3 has 13 residues. The V segment lost 4 bases and the J segment 5 bases; nucleotides outside the gene matches: 6. Looked up from germline, CDR1 is SGHKS and CDR2 is YYEKEE (reference sequence).

The sequence derives from a girl aged 2 to 10 with aplastic anemia, due to receive a stem cell transplant. The V gene is TRBV5-5, the J gene TRBJ2-7, with TRBD1 matching over 7 bases. This sample comprised PBMCs, obtained before TCRalphabeta/CD19-depleted stem cell transplant. The CDR3 coding sequence is TGTGCCAGCAGCCAAACAGGGGCCCACGAGCAGTACTTC. Translated: CASSQTGAHEQYF.